This TCR beta chain was retrieved from a study of coeliac disease (dated by TCRdb to about 2022). Concerning the study at large: Each coeliac patient fell into one of three classes: newly diagnosed active disease, refractory coeliac disease type I, or disease kept under control by a gluten-free diet. High-resolution HLA typing was unavailable, so biased TRBV7-2 usage was queried as a proof of principle. Small intestinal lymphocyte fractions from coeliac and non-coeliac patients were analysed in the study using next-generation sequencing of rearranged TRB and TRG CDR3 regions. The study set out to describe the TR repertoires of small intestinal T cells in active coeliac disease, refractory type I coeliac disease, and coeliac disease treated with a gluten-free diet. Of the 30 or so patients in the full study, roughly 22 had coeliac disease confirmed by serology and 8 were controls with non-small intestinal disorders. TRB sequencing worked for samples from roughly 29 subjects, and these included around 24 paired bulk unsorted intraepithelial and lamina propria cell samples. On the study overall, not on this receptor specifically: TRB and TRG repertoires of active coeliac intraepithelial and lamina propria samples showed lower clonality than controls, suggesting recruitment of diverse T cells. Published gliadin-specific TRB sequences turned up in about 45% of the 18 coeliac lamina propria samples, compared with only 1 of 6 controls. TRB repertoires were largely private; most amino acid sequences were unique to one sample, and V-gene usage did not differ significantly by disease group. The authors considered the approach unsuitable for unbiased detection of gliadin-specific T cells, which are scarce and rarely shared between patients. Separating intraepithelial cells from lamina propria cells did not give high-purity fractions, so cross-contamination between the two compartments may have occurred.

Cells were frozen in aliquots of over 400,000 in DMSO/FBS in liquid nitrogen, and a single aliquot from each fraction was used for sequencing. All 30 or so patients in the study underwent endoscopy and small intestinal biopsy. Lamina propria cells were released by collagenase digestion of the biopsy tissue left over after intraepithelial cell isolation. Genomic DNA was extracted from frozen unsorted cell fractions using the Qiagen DNeasy blood extraction kit. Libraries were built with the immunoSEQ multiplex PCR assay. Using reverse primers that targeted J gene segments together with forward primers that targeted V gene segments, the TR loci were amplified in a multiplexed PCR. Amplified CDR3 regions were sequenced on the Illumina HiSeq System. The published analysis was carried out like this. A nearest-neighbour algorithm merged closely related reads to remove PCR and sequencing errors and collapse data into unique sequences. Repertoires were summarised in terms of clonality and T cell density, with T cell density defined as TR molecules per amount of genomic DNA input. CDR3 amino acid sequences present in at least 80% of unsorted samples were defined as public TRs and were then tested for differential abundance between coeliac and control samples. Every lamina propria sample was checked against a list of 200 to 250 published gliadin-specific TRB sequences. Kruskal-Wallis tests followed by Dunn post-tests were used to test for differences in clonality and density between disease groups. TCRdb stores this immuneACCESS table with in-frame sequences only. Part of the clones is absent; in the studies checked, under half of the shortfall reflects unresolved V genes, and no reason is known for the rest. D and trimming come from the DNA, and the V and J calls and clone size come from that table. The sample yields approximately 5,400 clones; approximately 73% were counted once. 9.2% of the sample rests with the top ten.

From a lookup of the germline V gene (reference sequence), CDR1 and CDR2 are DFQATT and SNEGSKA. The trim is 5 bases for V and 3 bases for J, with a gap of 6 bases between the germline ends. The CDR3, from cysteine to phenylalanine, totals 11 residues. Just CDR3 DNA is preserved here, 33 bases in frame from base 1. As concerns this clone: The clone's antigen remains unknown. The input lacks base qualities; no much larger clone sits a single base away.

The sample consisted of lymphocytes from the gut lamina propria. The meaning of the sample's cell subset or site label: lamina propria cell (LPC) fraction of small intestinal biopsy. This TCR derives from a man between 65 and 85 years old with active celiac disease. This chain joins TRBV20-1 to TRBJ2-3, with the D gene uncertain. Here the CDR3 is given as CSAPLTDTQYF. The nucleotide sequence reads as follows: TGCAGTGCTCCTTTGACAGATACGCAGTATTTT.